These 18 T cell receptor beta chains were all obtained from the same sample, sequenced in a study of blood T cell repertoires in COVID-19. TCRdb's copy holds only in-frame clones and misses some; the assay was immunoSEQ multiplex PCR. The profile covers 250,000 to 400,000 clones, with approximately 87% appearing a single time and under 5.5% taken by the ten largest. The sequencing sample was made of PBMCs or T cells enriched from blood (not recorded which). The receptors come from a woman in her twenties or thirties who had recovered from COVID-19.

The chain couples TRBV12-5 to TRBJ1-1; TRBD1 might be the D (5 bases). Germline V gene lookup returns CDR1 LGHNT and CDR2 FRNRAP. Trimming removed 8 bases from V and 1 base from J, with 8 bases in between. The CDR3 has 12 residues. CDR3 DNA sequence: TGTGCTAGTAGGAGGGGGAACACTGAAGCTTTCTTT. It codes for CASRRGNTEAFF.

This chain joins TRBV2 and TRBJ1-1; no firm D call. CDR1 and CDR2 from the germline V gene are SNHLY and FYNNEI. V was trimmed by 5 bases and J by 1 base, leaving 8 bases between them. The CDR3 sequence is 13 residues long. CDR3 sequence reads: CASSRERNTEAFF. The CDR3 coding sequence is TGTGCCAGCAGTCGGGAGAGGAACACTGAAGCTTTCTTT.

This chain connects TRBV5-1 to TRBJ2-7; TRBD1 might be the D (6 bases). Germline V gene sequence: CDR1 SGHRS, CDR2 YFSETQ. The V and J ends lost 2 bases and 7 bases respectively, with 25 bases between them. This CDR3 comprises 17 residues. This CDR3 is CASSFGQPQTPIREQYF. CDR3 DNA sequence: TGCGCCAGCAGCTTTGGACAGCCGCAGACCCCAATTCGGGAGCAGTACTTC.

The J gene is TRBJ1-2, the V gene TRBV7-2; TRBD1 aligns across 8 bases. V lost 5 bases, J lost 3 bases, and 5 bases stayed unmatched. The germline V gene has CDR1 SGHTA and CDR2 FQGNSA. The CDR3 length is 14 residues. CDR3: CASSPGQGDYGYTF. The CDR3, as DNA: TGTGCCAGCAGCCCAGGACAGGGAGACTATGGCTACACCTTC.

V is TRBV11-2 and J is TRBJ1-2, with no clear D. The germline V gene encodes CDR1 SGHAT and CDR2 FQNNGV. Trimming pared 5 bases from V and 6 bases from J, leaving 13 bases between. CDR3 length equals 13 residues. This CDR3 reads CASSRNREDGYTF. CDR3 bases: TGTGCCAGCAGCCGTAACCGTGAGGATGGCTACACCTTC.

Only one count was recorded for this clone. The chain employs TRBV27 and TRBJ2-1, with 15 bases fitting TRBD2. Germline-derived CDR1 and CDR2 are MNHEY and SMNVEV (reference sequence). CDR3 length: 20 amino acids. J was trimmed by 3 bases and V by 6 bases; bases with no gene match: 15. For the CDR3, the DNA is TGTGCCAGCAGCCTCTTCGGACTAGCGGGGGGGAATGCTTTCTACAATGAGCAGTTCTTC. This translates into CASSLFGLAGGNAFYNEQFF.

The chain uses TRBV27 and TRBJ1-5, with D perhaps TRBD1 (5 bases). V gave up 5 bases and J gave up 6 bases, with 14 bases separating them. This CDR3 contains 14 residues. The germline V gene has CDR1 MNHEY and CDR2 SMNVEV (reference sequence). In DNA, the CDR3 is TGTGCCAGCAGTCCCTTTTACAGGACTCAGCCCCAGCATTTT. Translated, it gives CASSPFYRTQPQHF.

This clone was counted a few times. The CDR3 region has the DNA TGCAGCGGAGGGGGCCGGACGGCCAATTCACCCCTCCACTTT. Encoded protein: CSGGGRTANSPLHF. V usage is TRBV29-1 and J usage is TRBJ1-6, with 7 bases identical to TRBD1. From germline, CDR1 is SQVTM and CDR2 ANQGSEA. V trimming: 7 bases; J trimming: 7 bases; junction bases outside the gene matches: 10. The CDR3 is 14 residues long.

This chain joins TRBV4-3 and TRBJ2-7; D not resolved. This CDR3 is built from 13 residues. Trimming pared 0 bases from V and 4 bases from J, leaving 7 bases between. The V gene's germline CDR1 is LGHNA and CDR2 YSLEER. The CDR3 coding sequence is TGCGCCAGCAGCCAAGATGTGAGTTACGAGCAGTACTTC. Residues: CASSQDVSYEQYF.

J is TRBJ2-1 and V is TRBV6-6; TRBD2 might be the D (6 bases). Trimming stripped 6 bases from V and 5 bases from J, with 17 bases between. The CDR3 is 15 residues long. The germline V gene encodes CDR1 MNHNY and CDR2 SVGAGI (reference sequence). The CDR3 spells CASSRNRDSNNEQFF. The CDR3 bases are TGTGCCAGCAGCCGCAACCGGGACTCGAACAATGAGCAGTTCTTC.

This chain links TRBV5-5 with TRBJ1-5; the D is unclear. Trimming took off 0 bases at V and 0 bases at J, with 7 bases between the two ends. Germline CDR1 SGHKS, CDR2 YYEKEE (reference sequence). The CDR3 runs 15 residues. This chain's CDR3 is CASSLGRYSNQPQHF. In nucleotides, the CDR3 is TGTGCCAGCAGCTTGGGTCGGTATAGCAATCAGCCCCAGCATTTT.

The V and J genes are TRBV9 and TRBJ2-7, with D uncertain. CDR1 and CDR2 (germline): SGDLS, YYNGEE. There are 14 residues in the CDR3. V dropped 2 bases and J dropped 5 bases, with 14 bases sitting between them. This CDR3 reads CASSVYPSVHEQYF. DNA of the CDR3: TGTGCCAGCAGCGTCTACCCCTCTGTACACGAGCAGTACTTC.

The gene calls are TRBV19 and TRBJ1-1; TRBD1 is a possible D gene (6 bases). This CDR3 region has 13 residues. V lost 0 bases to trimming and J lost 8 bases, with 10 bases between them. Per the germline V gene, CDR1 is LNHDA and CDR2 is SQIVND (reference sequence). CDR3 sequence reads: CASSIEGRGEAFF. In DNA form, the CDR3 reads TGTGCCAGTAGTATAGAAGGCAGGGGAGAAGCTTTCTTT.

The rearrangement links TRBV23-1 to TRBJ1-1; D not resolved. TRBV23-1 is sorted into the ORF group, with uncertain function. Trimming pared 0 bases from V and 2 bases from J, leaving 10 bases between. CDR3 length equals 15 residues. CDR3 coding DNA: TGCGCCAGCAGTCAATCGTACGCGGGAAACACTGAAGCTTTCTTT. This sequence encodes CASSQSYAGNTEAFF.

This sequence joins TRBV5-1 and TRBJ2-3, with 11 bases lining up with TRBD2. The CDR3 extends over 16 amino acids. Germline CDR1 is SGHRS and CDR2 is YFSETQ. The ends lost 4 bases at V and 5 bases at J; junction bases unmatched: 9. CDR3 DNA sequence: TGCGCCAGCAGCACCGTAGCGGGGGGGCTGGGAGATACGCAGTATTTT. It yields the protein CASSTVAGGLGDTQYF.

The V gene is TRBV5-1, the J gene TRBJ1-3; D remains unclear. CDR3 length: 15 residues. Germline CDR1 and CDR2: SGHRS and YFSETQ. With 0 bases removed from V and 0 bases from J, the gap between germline ends came to 7 bases. The CDR3 here is CASSLDLLSGNTIYF. CDR3 DNA: TGCGCCAGCAGCTTGGATCTACTCTCTGGAAACACCATATATTTT.

This clone was recorded a few times. The chain combines TRBV9 with TRBJ1-6; the match to TRBD1 covers 7 bases. CDR1 and CDR2 from the germline V gene are SGDLS and YYNGEE. J lost 9 bases, V lost 4 bases, and 7 bases had no gene match. The CDR3 has 14 amino acids. CDR3 bases: TGTGCCAGCAGCCGTACAGGGGTCGCTTCACCCCTCCACTTT. Translated: CASSRTGVASPLHF.

The gene calls are TRBV20-1 and TRBJ2-7, with D possibly TRBD2 on 6 matching bases. The CDR3 has 11 amino acids. Germline V gives CDR1 DFQATT, CDR2 SNEGSKA (reference sequence). The V and J ends lost 1 base and 10 bases respectively, with 11 bases between them. For the CDR3, the DNA is TGCAGTGCTAGAGCCGCGGGGTCACAGTACTTC. Amino acid sequence: CSARAAGSQYF.